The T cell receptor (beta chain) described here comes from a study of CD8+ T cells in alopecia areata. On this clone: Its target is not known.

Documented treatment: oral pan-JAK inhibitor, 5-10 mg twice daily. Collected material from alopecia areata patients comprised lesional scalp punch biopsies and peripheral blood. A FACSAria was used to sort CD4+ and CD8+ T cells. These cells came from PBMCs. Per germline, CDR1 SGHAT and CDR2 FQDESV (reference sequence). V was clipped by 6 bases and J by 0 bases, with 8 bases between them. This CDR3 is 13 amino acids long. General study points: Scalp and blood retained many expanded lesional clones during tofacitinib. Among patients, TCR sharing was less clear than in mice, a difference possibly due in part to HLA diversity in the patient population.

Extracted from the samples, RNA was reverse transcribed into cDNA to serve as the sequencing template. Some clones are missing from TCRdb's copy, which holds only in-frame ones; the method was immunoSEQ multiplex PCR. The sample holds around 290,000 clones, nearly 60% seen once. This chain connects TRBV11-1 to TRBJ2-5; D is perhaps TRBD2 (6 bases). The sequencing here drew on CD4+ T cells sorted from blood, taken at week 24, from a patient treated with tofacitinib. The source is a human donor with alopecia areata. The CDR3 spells CASSRDYQETQYF. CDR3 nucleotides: TGTGCCAGCAGTCGGGACTACCAAGAGACCCAGTACTTC.